This TCR beta chain was sequenced in a study of control samples from healthy donors and cancer patients. Assay used: immunoSEQ multiplex PCR; TCRdb lists only in-frame clones, some missing. The sample contains 120,000 or so clones, just over 90% of which appear only once. The ends were cut back, 4 bases at V and 8 bases at J, with 17 bases in the middle. Germline assignment: CDR1 MNHEY and CDR2 SVGAGI. The CDR3 extends over 14 amino acids. This chain uses TRBV6-5 with TRBJ1-1; possible D gene TRBD1, 6 bases. The source is a man aged 50 to 59 with head and neck cancer. The source material was PBMCs. CDR3 nucleotides: TGTGCCAGCAGTTCCGGGACAATCAAGGTCGAAGCTTTCTTT. It translates to CASSSGTIKVEAFF.